This is a list of T cell receptor beta chains from one sample in a study of T cells in Graves' hyperthyroidism and ophthalmopathy. From the multiplex PCR reads, TCRdb called clonotypes with MiXCR, one entry per CDR3 protein. The sample has approximately 400,000 distinct CDR3 sequences; roughly 15% are singletons. Material for sequencing was blood. These receptors all stem from a woman in her 30s with Graves' ophthalmopathy. The CDR3 runs from the conserved cysteine through the conserved F or W.

>TRBJ2-3|TRBV18|16
CASSPTSGSLSDTQYF
>TRBJ2-7|TRBV6-1|17
CASSVGRFGKSSYEQYF
>TRBJ2-7|TRBV11-1|15
CASSLGDGPSYEQYF
>TRBJ2-2|TRBV6-1|15
CASTAGGLGLGELFF
>TRBJ1-6|TRBV7-9|16
CASSPTGGEMHSPLHF
>TRBJ2-7|TRBV30|11
CASTGSYEQYF
>TRBJ1-4|TRBV20-1|15
CSASLSFLHRVELFF
>TRBJ2-7|TRBV12-3/TRBV12-4|18
CASSPGPEDSYHSYEQYF
>TRBJ2-7|TRBV3-1|20
CASSPTGRPLGLLIVYEQYF
>TRBJ1-6|TRBV6-5|16
CASSYRGSSYNSPLHF
>TRBJ2-1|TRBV3-1|17
CASSQAGGGAFYNEQFF
>TRBJ2-1|TRBV12-3/TRBV12-4|17
CASSFRASGGSYNEQFF
>TRBJ2-1|TRBV2|15
CASSQEGVVYNEQFF
>TRBJ1-5|TRBV19|16
CASSMTGALSNQPQHF
>TRBJ1-2|TRBV30|14
CAWSRDRANYGYTF
>TRBJ1-6|TRBV12-3/TRBV12-4|15
CASSLIGGGNSPLHF
>TRBJ1-5|TRBV7-2|18
CASSSPTGTAYSNQPQHF
>TRBJ2-3|TRBV6-1|16
CASRATSGGAIDTQYF
>TRBJ1-3|TRBV6-2/TRBV6-3|14
CASSQDTAGNTIYF
>TRBJ2-1|TRBV5-1|12
CASSWPSVEQFF
>TRBJ2-5|TRBV5-6|16
CASSKGDRGLEETQYF
>TRBJ2-1|TRBV18|13
CASSPPGPSWAIF
>TRBJ1-6|TRBV5-5|16
CASSTTPGLGDSPLHF
>TRBJ2-5|TRBV29-1|12
CSVVPTSETQYF
>TRBJ1-6|TRBV4-1|18
CASSQEFSSSSYNSPLHF
>TRBJ1-1|TRBV18|14
CASSRGPENTEAFF
>TRBJ2-5|TRBV30|12
CAWRKTSETQYF
>TRBJ2-5|TRBV28|14
CASNSGGLEETQYF
>TRBJ2-2|TRBV6-6|12
CASSYSGGELFF